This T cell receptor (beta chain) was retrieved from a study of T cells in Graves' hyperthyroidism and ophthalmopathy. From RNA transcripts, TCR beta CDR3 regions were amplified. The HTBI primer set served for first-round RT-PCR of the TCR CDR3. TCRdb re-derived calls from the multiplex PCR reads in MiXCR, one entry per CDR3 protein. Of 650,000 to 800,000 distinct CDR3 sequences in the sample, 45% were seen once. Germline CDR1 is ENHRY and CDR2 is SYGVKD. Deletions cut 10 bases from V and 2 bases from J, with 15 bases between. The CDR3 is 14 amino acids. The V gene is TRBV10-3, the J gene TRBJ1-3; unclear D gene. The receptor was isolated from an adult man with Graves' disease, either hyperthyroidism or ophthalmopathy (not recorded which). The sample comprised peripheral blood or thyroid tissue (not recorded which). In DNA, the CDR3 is TGTGCCAGCAGCCTCTCACATGCTGGAAACACCATATATTTT. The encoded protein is CASSLSHAGNTIYF.